The source of this T cell receptor (beta chain) is a study of cytomegalovirus exposure and HLA in healthy donors. Overall study context: Earlier sequencing of some 180 million T cells yielded 100 million to 140 million unique TCR beta sequences. Within an early data release were about 80 million unique TCRs drawn from HLA-typed donors.

CDR1 and CDR2 from the germline V gene are MNHNY and SVGAGI (reference sequence). V gave up 6 bases and J gave up 11 bases; unmatched junction bases: 13. CDR3 length equals 14 residues. The PCR ran on 60 Vbeta and 13 Jbeta primers. Produced via immunoSEQ multiplex PCR; TCRdb's table is partial and in-frame only. The sample consists of some 110,000 clones, under 90% of them appearing once. Study-wide results and limits: HLA restriction was apparent for most CMV-associated TCR beta chains in a later analysis.

Healthy bone marrow donors made up the donor group. As for this clone: No antigen is known for it.

Sequencing input: PBMCs. This TCR was recovered from a woman aged 25 to 45 in good health and CMV-seronegative. The gene calls are TRBV6-6 and TRBJ1-5, with TRBD1 matching 7 bases. In nucleotides, the CDR3 is TGTGCCAGCAGGGGGTTCCAGGGGGAATCGACCCAGCATTTT. Translating gives CASRGFQGESTQHF.